This entry features one T cell receptor (beta chain) sequence. This clonotype has only one observation. Its binding antigen is unknown. No per-base quality is available; no much larger clone lies one base away. A single read offers scant evidence. The V end loses 2 bases and the J end loses 8 bases, and a stretch of 11 bases separates them. The CDR3, cysteine through phenylalanine, is 13 amino acids long. Only the CDR3 part of the read is kept: 39 bases, read in frame from the first base. The germline V gene encodes CDR1 SGHNT and CDR2 YYREEE (reference sequence). The data were obtained in a study of response to subunit inactivated influenza vaccine listed by TCRdb under 2018. Describing the broader study: The study used deep quantitative T cell receptor repertoire profiling to track responses to a trivalent subunit inactivated influenza vaccine. Overall study results and their limits: According to the authors, only a limited number of new T cells may be recruited by each seasonal influenza vaccination.

To prepare the library, RT-PCR was applied. Reads for this sample came from an Illumina HiSeq 2500. TCRdb's own reprocessing of the public reads used fastp at Q25 and MiXCR and kept productive beta chains. Duplicate CDR3 protein sequences are folded into a single record with the most common DNA and genes. The sample table shows 300,000 to 350,000 distinct CDR3 sequences, and approximately 23% are seen once. The ten most abundant clones make up over 9% of the sample. Here the chain combines TRBV5-4 and TRBJ2-1; matching of 6 bases hints at TRBD1 as the D gene. This TCR was sampled from a man aged 45 to 70 who received an inactivated influenza vaccine. Donor details come from another sample of the same person, matched by shared clones. The specimen was PBMCs from blood, collected less than 22 months after vaccination. DNA sequence: TGTGCCAGCAGCTTCCTACAGGGTGATGAGCAGTTCTTC. Its translation is CASSFLQGDEQFF.